This T cell receptor beta chain was observed in a study of control samples from healthy donors and cancer patients. Produced via immunoSEQ multiplex PCR; TCRdb's table is partial and in-frame only. The table includes about 160,000 clones, about 94% detected once. This CDR3 region has 14 residues. Germline trimming cut 8 bases from V and 5 bases from J; bases unmatched to any gene: 9. Germline CDR1 reads MNHEY; CDR2 reads SVGAGI. The receptor was derived from a woman between 40 and 50 years old in good health. The sample comprised blood. The rearrangement uses TRBV6-5 and TRBJ1-2; 9 nucleotides align to TRBD1. The CDR3 DNA reads as TGTGCCAGCGCGGGTGGGACAGGGATGTATGGCTACACCTTC. Protein product: CASAGGTGMYGYTF.